The sequence of this T cell receptor beta chain was determined in a study of OX40 agonist ivuxolimab in advanced cancers. Across the whole study: Hepatocellular carcinoma, melanoma, renal cell or head and neck cancer affected the dose-escalation patients. Mean age approximately 59 years, range roughly 23 to 79; around 80% male.

This CDR3 has 16 amino acids. Germline CDR1 is SGHAT and CDR2 is FQNNGV. J gave up 6 bases and V 2 bases, and 13 bases lay outside the gene matches. Individuals having autoimmune disease history or systemic immunosuppression were not enrolled. Using immunoSEQ multiplex PCR, the repertoire was profiled, and TCRdb retains in-frame clones only, with some absent. This table holds about 96,000 clones, about 80% found once. The sequence derives from an adult with an advanced solid tumor such as melanoma, head and neck, liver or kidney cancer. Material: CD4+ or CD8+ T cells sorted from blood, obtained in a trial of the OX40 agonist ivuxolimab. The chain joins TRBV11-2 to TRBJ2-7; 7 nucleotides match TRBD2. The CDR3 loop is CASSLLPPGLEGEQYF. The CDR3 coding sequence is TGTGCCAGCAGCTTATTGCCCCCCGGACTAGAGGGCGAGCAGTACTTC.